A selection of T cell receptor beta chains follows, all from one sample in a study of identical twins. Using its own MiXCR run on the 5' RACE reads, TCRdb lists one record per CDR3 protein. Of about 260,000 distinct CDR3 sequences detected, roughly 7% appear once; the ten largest clones hold 3% to 4%. The data were also submitted as part of a second study, on yellow fever vaccine responses in identical twins.

Source material: memory (CD45RO+) T cells sorted from blood. The receptors derive from a woman aged 18-35 years in good health. Both conserved end residues are trimmed from each CDR3. Each record gives: CDR3 length, J gene, V gene, CDR3 protein.

len: 15; j_gene: TRBJ1-1; v_gene: TRBV5-1; CDR3aa: ASSLVPGPPVNTEAF
len: 11; j_gene: TRBJ1-2; v_gene: TRBV10-3; CDR3aa: AISETGDYGYT
len: 13; j_gene: TRBJ2-1; v_gene: TRBV25-1; CDR3aa: ASSTRTGVGGEQS
len: 11; j_gene: TRBJ1-1; v_gene: TRBV19; CDR3aa: ASRPEPGAEAF
len: 11; j_gene: TRBJ2-5; v_gene: TRBV7-8; CDR3aa: ASSFQGKETQY
len: 13; j_gene: TRBJ2-7; v_gene: TRBV3-1; CDR3aa: ASSQERKFSYEQY
len: 15; j_gene: TRBJ2-3; v_gene: TRBV4-1; CDR3aa: ASSQDATSGSTDTQY
len: 13; j_gene: TRBJ2-7; v_gene: TRBV20-1; CDR3aa: SAQTWEVRSYEQY
len: 12; j_gene: TRBJ2-5; v_gene: TRBV20-1; CDR3aa: SARGMSQAETQY
len: 12; j_gene: TRBJ2-7; v_gene: TRBV7-3; CDR3aa: ASSPEARGYEQY
len: 13; j_gene: TRBJ2-7; v_gene: TRBV20-1; CDR3aa: SARDSVAGSYEQY
len: 10; j_gene: TRBJ1-2; v_gene: TRBV6-5; CDR3aa: ASKQGDYGYT
len: 13; j_gene: TRBJ2-1; v_gene: TRBV24-1; CDR3aa: ATSSGQGGYNEQF
len: 11; j_gene: TRBJ2-3; v_gene: TRBV11-2; CDR3aa: ASSFYGADTQY
len: 13; j_gene: TRBJ1-1; v_gene: TRBV18; CDR3aa: ASSPASGGGSEAF
len: 14; j_gene: TRBJ2-1; v_gene: TRBV6-2/TRBV6-3; CDR3aa: ASSPSSGRAYNEQF
len: 9; j_gene: TRBJ2-1; v_gene: TRBV14; CDR3aa: ASSLGTPQF
len: 12; j_gene: TRBJ2-3; v_gene: TRBV5-1; CDR3aa: ASSPGPSFDTQY
len: 12; j_gene: TRBJ1-2; v_gene: TRBV27; CDR3aa: ASSFGSELYGYT
len: 10; j_gene: TRBJ2-1; v_gene: TRBV2; CDR3aa: ASRTGLNEQF
len: 13; j_gene: TRBJ1-1; v_gene: TRBV10-2; CDR3aa: ASSEWGGVNTEAF
len: 16; j_gene: TRBJ2-1; v_gene: TRBV11-2; CDR3aa: ASSLGPSSGSWASEQF
len: 11; j_gene: TRBJ1-2; v_gene: TRBV9; CDR3aa: ASSQQGAYGYT
len: 15; j_gene: TRBJ2-3; v_gene: TRBV5-1; CDR3aa: ASSLGTSGGPFDTQY